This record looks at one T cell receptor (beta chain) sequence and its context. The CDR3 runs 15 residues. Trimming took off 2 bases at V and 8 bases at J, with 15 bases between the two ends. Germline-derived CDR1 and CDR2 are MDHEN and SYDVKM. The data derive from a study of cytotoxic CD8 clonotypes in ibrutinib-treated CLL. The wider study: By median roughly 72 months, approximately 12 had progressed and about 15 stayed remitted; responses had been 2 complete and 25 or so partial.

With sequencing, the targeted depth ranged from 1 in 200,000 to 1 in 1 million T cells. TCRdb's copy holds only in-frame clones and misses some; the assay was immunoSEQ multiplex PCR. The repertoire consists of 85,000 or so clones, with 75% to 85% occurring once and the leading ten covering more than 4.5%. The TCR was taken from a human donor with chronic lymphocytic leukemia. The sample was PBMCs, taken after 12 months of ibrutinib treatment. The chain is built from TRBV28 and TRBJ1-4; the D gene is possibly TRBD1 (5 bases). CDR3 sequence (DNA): TGTGCCAGCAGTTTAGAGGGACTTTTAAGGGAAAAACTGTTTTTT. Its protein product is CASSLEGLLREKLFF. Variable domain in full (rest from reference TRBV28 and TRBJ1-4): DVKVTQSSRYLVKRTGEKVFLECVQDMDHENMFWYRQDPGLGLRLIYFSYDVKMKEKGDIPEGYSVSREKKERFSLILESASTNQTSMYLCASSLEGLLREKLFFGSGTQLSVL.